Following are 23 T cell receptor beta chains from one sample sequenced in a study of blood T cell repertoires in COVID-19. This table comes from immunoSEQ multiplex PCR, and its TCRdb copy is limited to in-frame clones, with some not included. The repertoire holds around 320,000 clones, with approximately 85% as singletons. Sequenced material: peripheral blood. These receptors came from a human donor in a cohort sampled during active COVID-19.

The chain joins TRBV7-2 to TRBJ1-1, with 8 nucleotides matching TRBD1. The CDR3 is 15 residues long. Germline V gene lookup returns CDR1 SGHTA and CDR2 FQGNSA. V lost 1 base and J lost 1; bases outside the gene matches: 2. The chain's CDR3 is CASSLEGQANTEAFF. CDR3 in DNA: TGTGCCAGCAGCTTAGAGGGACAGGCGAACACTGAAGCTTTCTTT.

This clone was seen more than once but under ten times. The rearrangement links TRBV27 to TRBJ1-2, with TRBD1 matching 8 bases. Per germline, CDR1 MNHEY and CDR2 SMNVEV (reference sequence). The V gene end was trimmed by 3 bases and the J gene end by 7 bases; junction bases not matched to a gene: 7. The CDR3 totals 14 residues. The CDR3 DNA sequence: TGTGCCAGCAGTTTGTCCGGACAGGGATTTGGCTACACCTTC. This codes for CASSLSGQGFGYTF.

The gene calls are TRBV2 and TRBJ1-3; D may be TRBD1 (5 bases). CDR1 is SNHLY and CDR2 is FYNNEI in the germline V gene. The CDR3 is made up of 15 amino acids. V was pared by 6 bases and J by 1 base, with 13 bases between. CDR3: CASRMQGASGNTIYF. The CDR3 nucleotides are TGTGCCAGCAGGATGCAAGGGGCTTCTGGAAACACCATATATTTT.

V usage is TRBV2 and J usage is TRBJ2-4, with 10 nucleotides matching TRBD2. V lost 6 bases to trimming and J lost 6 bases; unmatched junction nucleotides: 5. Germline V gives CDR1 SNHLY, CDR2 FYNNEI. The CDR3 sequence is 14 residues long. This chain's CDR3 is CASSPSGGGNIQYF. The CDR3 nucleotides are TGTGCCAGCAGCCCTAGCGGGGGCGGAAACATTCAGTACTTC. Full variable domain (outside the CDR3, taken from reference TRBV2 and TRBJ2-4): EPEVTQTPSHQVTQMGQEVILRCVPISNHLYFYWYRQILGQKVEFLVSFYNNEISEKSEIFDDQFSVERPDGSNFTLKIRSTKLEDSAMYFCASSPSGGGNIQYFGAGTRLSVL.

This clone has a single count. The V call is TRBV5-1, the J call TRBJ2-1; TRBD2 matches 8 bases. The V gene's germline CDR1 is SGHRS and CDR2 YFSETQ. V was clipped by 4 bases and J by 6 bases; unmatched bases: 3. The CDR3 is made up of 13 amino acids. CDR3 DNA sequence: TGCGCCAGCAGCCCCGGGACTAGCAATGAGCAGTTCTTC. Encoded protein: CASSPGTSNEQFF.

The chain carries TRBV27 and TRBJ1-2; 9 bases line up with TRBD1. Germline V gene data show CDR1 as MNHEY and CDR2 as SMNVEV (reference sequence). With V trimmed by 5 bases and J by 3 bases, 7 bases remained unmatched. The CDR3 runs 15 residues. The CDR3 protein is CASSHARDRDYGYTF. As DNA, the CDR3 is TGTGCCAGCAGTCACGCCCGGGACAGGGACTATGGCTACACCTTC.

The V gene is TRBV24-1, the J gene TRBJ1-1; possibly TRBD1 for D (6 bases). Germline values: CDR1 KGHDR, CDR2 SFDVKD. V was clipped by 4 bases and J by 8 bases, with 13 bases between them. The CDR3 has 13 amino acids. The CDR3 DNA reads as TGTGCCACCAGTGACTCATATACAGGGGAAGCTTTCTTT. Protein: CATSDSYTGEAFF.

This rearrangement joins TRBV12-5 to TRBJ2-7, with D possibly being TRBD2 (6 bases). The CDR3 is made up of 13 amino acids. Trimming stripped 1 base from V and 2 bases from J, with 6 bases between. CDR1 is LGHNT, CDR2 FRNRAP, per germline. The CDR3 reads CASGLAGAYEQYF. CDR3 sequence (DNA): TGTGCTAGTGGTTTGGCGGGGGCCTACGAGCAGTACTTC.

The rearrangement links TRBV6-5 to TRBJ2-2; D unresolved. With 8 bases removed from V and 2 bases from J, the gap between germline ends came to 9 bases. Germline V gene lookup returns CDR1 MNHEY and CDR2 SVGAGI. CDR3 length equals 13 residues. The CDR3: CASADVNTGELFF. CDR3 DNA sequence: TGTGCCAGCGCGGATGTTAACACCGGGGAGCTGTTTTTT.

The CDR3 sequence is CASSLQGNAGQPQHF. The CDR3 nucleotides are TGTGCCAGCAGCTTACAGGGTAATGCCGGTCAGCCCCAGCATTTT. The J gene is TRBJ1-5, the V gene TRBV7-2; weak D call: TRBD1 (5 bases). From germline, CDR1 is SGHTA and CDR2 FQGNSA. The length of the CDR3 is 15 residues. The V gene lost 2 bases and the J gene lost 6 bases, with 14 bases spanning the gap.

This clone was observed a few times. The J gene is TRBJ1-1, the V gene TRBV6-6, with D possibly matching TRBD1 (6 bases). In germline, CDR1 is MNHNY, CDR2 SVGAGI (reference sequence). Trimming removed 6 bases at V and 5 bases at J, with 16 bases between. This CDR3 spans 14 amino acids. In nucleotides, the CDR3 is TGTGCCAGCAGGAAACAGGGTATCGGGACTGAAGCTTTCTTT. This codes for CASRKQGIGTEAFF.

The chain recombines TRBV19 with TRBJ2-1; D is unclear. The V end was cut by 8 bases, the J end by 6 bases, with 5 bases between. CDR1 and CDR2 from the germline V gene are LNHDA and SQIVND (reference sequence). The CDR3 spans 10 residues. The CDR3 region is CASAGNEQFF. The CDR3 nucleotides read TGTGCCAGTGCCGGCAATGAGCAGTTCTTC.

The chain employs TRBV3-1 (or the pseudogene TRBV3-2) and TRBJ2-2, with a weak D call TRBD2 (7 bases). Between the trimmed V and J ends, which lost 2 bases and 5 bases, there was a span of 15 bases. Germline values: CDR1 LGHDT, CDR2 YNNKEL (reference sequence). The CDR3 runs 16 residues. CDR3 in DNA: TGTGCCAGCAGCCAATTCTGGGGAGGGGGAACCGGGGAGCTGTTTTTT. This sequence encodes CASSQFWGGGTGELFF.

This clone was recorded a few times. The V call is TRBV5-6, the J call TRBJ1-5; 7 positions match TRBD1. The CDR3 spans 17 residues. Germline assignment: CDR1 SGHDT and CDR2 YYEEEE. V was pared by 1 base and J by 4 bases, with 11 bases of the junction left unmatched. CDR3 sequence (DNA): TGTGCCAGCAGCTTGAGAGTACAGGGGCGGTTTAATCAGCCCCAGCATTTT. Translating it yields CASSLRVQGRFNQPQHF.

This sequence joins TRBV24-1 and TRBJ2-7; possibly TRBD1 for D (6 bases). The V and J ends lost 3 bases and 2 bases respectively, with 7 bases between them. This CDR3 has 13 residues. Germline CDR1 is KGHDR and CDR2 is SFDVKD. The DNA for the CDR3 is TGTGCCACCAGTGATCGGACAGCCTACGAGCAGTACTTC. Residues: CATSDRTAYEQYF.

This chain connects TRBV5-4 to TRBJ2-1; possible D gene TRBD1, 6 bases. The length of the CDR3 is 12 residues. Germline V gene sequence: CDR1 SGHNT, CDR2 YYREEE (reference sequence). The ends were cut back, 0 bases at V and 10 bases at J, with 8 bases in the middle. The CDR3 loop is CASSLARGEQFF. The CDR3 DNA reads as TGTGCCAGCAGCTTGGCCAGGGGCGAGCAGTTCTTC.

The chain combines TRBV5-4 with TRBJ2-3; D is ambiguous. This CDR3 region has 13 residues. The germline gives CDR1 SGHNT, CDR2 YYREEE (reference sequence). V was clipped by 1 base and J by 4 bases, with 7 bases between them. This chain's CDR3 is CASSLFPADTQYF. For the CDR3, the DNA is TGTGCCAGCAGCTTGTTTCCGGCAGATACGCAGTATTTT.

The V call is TRBV2, the J call TRBJ1-5; TRBD1 agrees at 11 bases. This CDR3 has 14 amino acids. The V gene end was trimmed by 4 bases and the J gene end by 6 bases; junction bases not matched to a gene: 2. Germline values: CDR1 SNHLY, CDR2 FYNNEI. The CDR3 nucleotides are TGTGCCAGCAGTGCCGGGACAGGGGGTCAGCCCCAGCATTTT. Amino acids: CASSAGTGGQPQHF.

V is TRBV11-2 and J is TRBJ1-2; D call uncertain. Germline CDR1 and CDR2: SGHAT and FQNNGV. Trimming removed 0 bases at V and 6 bases at J, with 14 bases between. The CDR3 length is 15 residues. DNA for the CDR3: TGTGCCAGCAGCTTAGAAGCACGGAGCGGAGATGGCTACACCTTC. It codes for CASSLEARSGDGYTF. Looking up the rest from reference TRBV11-2 and TRBJ1-2 gives the full variable domain: EAGVAQSPRYKIIEKRQSVAFWCNPISGHATLYWYQQILGQGPKLLIQFQNNGVVDDSQLPKDRFSAERLKGVDSTLKIQPAKLEDSAVYLCASSLEARSGDGYTFGSGTRLTVV.

The J gene is TRBJ1-2, the V gene TRBV9; perhaps TRBD1 as D (6 bases). CDR3 length: 15 residues. The V and J ends lost 3 bases and 3 bases respectively, with 15 bases between them. Germline CDR1 and CDR2: SGDLS and YYNGEE. CDR3 amino acids: CASSETDRDYYGYTF. The CDR3 nucleotides read TGTGCCAGCAGCGAGACGGACAGAGACTACTATGGCTACACCTTC.

V usage is TRBV12-3 or TRBV12-4 and J usage is TRBJ1-2; no clear D gene. Trimming removed 1 base from V and 4 bases from J, with 7 bases in between. This CDR3 has 13 residues. The CDR3 reads CASSLGQSYGYTF. CDR3 coding DNA: TGTGCCAGCAGTTTAGGTCAGTCCTATGGCTACACCTTC.

This chain uses TRBV7-9 with TRBJ2-3, with 12 bases fitting TRBD2. The CDR3 runs 15 residues. Germline V gene data show CDR1 as SEHNR and CDR2 as FQNEAQ (reference sequence). With V trimmed by 5 bases and J by 2 bases, 2 bases remained unmatched. The CDR3 spells CASSGLAGFTDTQYF. The DNA for the CDR3 is TGTGCCAGCAGCGGACTAGCGGGGTTCACAGATACGCAGTATTTT. The full variable domain, its missing parts supplied by reference TRBV7-9 and TRBJ2-3, is DTGVSQNPRHKITKRGQNVTFRCDPISEHNRLYWYRQTLGQGPEFLTYFQNEAQLEKSRLLSDRFSAERPKGSFSTLEIQRTEQGDSAMYLCASSGLAGFTDTQYFGPGTRLTVL.

The CDR3 DNA is TGTGCCAGCAGTGAAAGCGGGGGGGCCTCCTACGAGCAGTACTTC. Its protein is CASSESGGASYEQYF. The chain recombines TRBV6-1 with TRBJ2-7, with TRBD2 matching 10 bases. Germline V lookup: CDR1 MNHNS, CDR2 SASEGT. The V gene end was trimmed by 2 bases and the J gene end by 0 bases; junction bases not matched to a gene: 1. The CDR3 runs to 15 residues.